This TCR beta chain was recovered during a study of human T cells and chemical hapten exposure. Looking at the study overall: Patients additionally received therapeutic doses of diphenylcyclopropenone on the scalp once a week, and this continued throughout the approximately 26-week study. General study findings and limits: Healthy individuals' immune responses may differ from those of donors, who had alopecia. The study found that DPC sensitization did not change TCRs above 1 in 1000 frequency.

TCRdb re-analysed the RACE reads in MiXCR, keeping a single row per CDR3 protein. The sample includes 95,000 to 150,000 distinct CDR3 sequences, roughly 13% seen only once; the top ten take around 2.8%. Comments on this clonotype: What it recognizes is unknown.

Time point: pre-sensitization, week 0. The treatment: therapeutic diphenylcyclopropenone sensitization with weekly scalp DPC. Phlebotomy was performed prior to application of every patch test. Material: whole blood, obtained in connection with sensitization to the hapten diphenylcyclopropenone (DPC). The TCR originated in a young woman with alopecia areata. Some clones in this sample may be carry-over from other donors' samples.

CDR3 residues: CASSLGTAGTQYF. CDR3 coding DNA: TGTGCCAGCAGCCTGGGGACAGCGGGTACGCAGTATTTT. The chain couples TRBV11-2 to TRBJ2-3; possibly TRBD1 for D (7 bases). CDR1 SGHAT and CDR2 FQNNGV come from the germline V gene. The CDR3 is made up of 13 amino acids. Trimming cost V 5 bases and J 8 bases, with 14 bases left between them.